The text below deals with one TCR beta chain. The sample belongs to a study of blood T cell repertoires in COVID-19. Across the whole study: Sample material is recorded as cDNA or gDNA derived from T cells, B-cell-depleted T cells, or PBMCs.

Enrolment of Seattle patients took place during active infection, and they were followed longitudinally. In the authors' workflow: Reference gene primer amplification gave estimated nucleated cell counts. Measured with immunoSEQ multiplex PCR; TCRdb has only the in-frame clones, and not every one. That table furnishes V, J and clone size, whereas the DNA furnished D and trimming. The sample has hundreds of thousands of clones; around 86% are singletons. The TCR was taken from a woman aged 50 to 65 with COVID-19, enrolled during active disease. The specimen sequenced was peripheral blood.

CDR3 loop: CASSQGGSGSIYNEQFF. CDR3 bases: TGCGCCAGCAGCCAAGGGGGGAGCGGGAGTATCTACAATGAGCAGTTCTTC. V is TRBV4-1 and J is TRBJ2-1; 8 bases are shared with TRBD2. After removal of 1 base from V and 3 bases from J, the junction contained 8 bases not matched to a gene. The germline CDR1 and CDR2 sequences are MGHRA and YSYEKL. The CDR3 extends over 17 amino acids.